These 24 T cell receptor beta chains originate from one sample sequenced in a study of CD8 T cells in ankylosing spondylitis. TCRdb reprocessed the 5' RACE reads with MiXCR, giving one entry per CDR3 protein. The data hold approximately 250,000 distinct CDR3 sequences, with 7.5% to 9.5% observed a single time. Sequencing was done on a sample of blood, either unsorted or a sorted T cell fraction (not recorded which). The receptor set was obtained from a female donor with ankylosing spondylitis or in good health (not recorded which).

The sample holds many counts of this clonotype. This rearrangement joins TRBV6-2 or TRBV6-3 to TRBJ1-5, with D perhaps TRBD1 (5 bases). CDR3 length: 15 residues. Per the germline V gene, CDR1 is MNHEY and CDR2 is SVGEGT. Trimming took off 5 bases at V and 4 bases at J, with 15 bases between the two ends. The CDR3 DNA reads TGTGCCAGCAGTACGGGCGGGGGAGGAAATCAGCCCCAGCATTTT. This encodes CASSTGGGGNQPQHF.

In its sample, this clonotype was seen many times. V gene TRBV29-1 combines with J gene TRBJ2-5; TRBD1 is a possible D gene (6 bases). Trimming took 4 bases from V and 3 from J, leaving 9 bases between them. This CDR3 spans 12 amino acids. Germline values: CDR1 SQVTM, CDR2 ANQGSEA. The CDR3 bases are TGCAGCGTTGGTAACAGGGAAGAGACCCAGTACTTC. This translates into CSVGNREETQYF.

At least ten counts were recorded for this clonotype. The chain uses TRBV4-3 and TRBJ2-5, with 15 nucleotides matching TRBD2. CDR3 length: 17 residues. The ends lost 1 base at V and 5 bases at J; junction bases unmatched: 5. The germline gives CDR1 LGHNA, CDR2 YSLEER. DNA of the CDR3: TGCGCCAGCAGCCAAGGGACTAGCGGGAGGGCAGTGGAGACCCAGTACTTC. Translating it yields CASSQGTSGRAVETQYF.

This clonotype was recorded at least ten times. The rearrangement joins TRBV27 to TRBJ1-6; D is unclear. The CDR3 spans 16 residues. CDR1 is MNHEY and CDR2 is SMNVEV in the germline V gene (reference sequence). The ends were cut back, 3 bases at V and 9 bases at J, with 18 bases in the middle. CDR3 bases: TGTGCCAGCAGTTTTTCAGGCCCTGCCTTGGTTTCACCCCTCCACTTT. Protein product: CASSFSGPALVSPLHF.

This clonotype was seen ten or more times. The chain links TRBV29-1 to TRBJ1-2; D possibly corresponds to TRBD1 (6 bases). The CDR3 has 13 amino acids. Per the germline V gene, CDR1 is SQVTM and CDR2 is ANQGSEA. Trimming took 3 bases from V and 4 from J, leaving 12 bases between them. Here the CDR3 DNA reads TGCAGCGTTGACCCCAGGGGCTCCTATGGCTACACCTTC. It encodes CSVDPRGSYGYTF.

This clonotype was observed many times. V gene TRBV20-1 combines with J gene TRBJ1-2, with D possibly being TRBD1 (6 bases). Trimming shortened V by 6 bases and J by 3 bases, and 14 bases separated the two germline ends. This CDR3 is built from 13 residues. The V gene's germline CDR1 is DFQATT and CDR2 SNEGSKA (reference sequence). For the CDR3, the DNA is TGCAGTGCCAGGGGCCTTTTTGACTATGGCTACACCTTC. It encodes CSARGLFDYGYTF.

The table lists this clonotype with many counts. CDR3 protein: CSVEDPGTLTDTQYF. The CDR3 nucleotides read TGCAGCGTTGAAGATCCCGGAACCCTCACAGATACGCAGTATTTT. V gene TRBV29-1 combines with J gene TRBJ2-3; D remains ambiguous. The ends were cut back, 0 bases at V and 2 bases at J, with 12 bases in the middle. The CDR3 has 15 residues. From germline, CDR1 is SQVTM and CDR2 ANQGSEA.

This clonotype was counted only a few times. The chain uses TRBV29-1 and TRBJ1-2; D perhaps matches TRBD1 (5 bases). V was cut by 3 bases and J by 8 bases, with 10 bases left in between. This CDR3 region has 11 residues. CDR1 and CDR2 from the germline V gene are SQVTM and ANQGSEA. The CDR3 nucleotides are TGCAGCGTTGATCAGGGAGGCGGCTACACCTTC. Translating it yields CSVDQGGGYTF.

This clonotype came up many times. V usage is TRBV5-1 and J usage is TRBJ2-7, with D unclear. CDR3 size: 14 residues. Germline CDR1 reads SGHRS; CDR2 reads YFSETQ. Between the trimmed V and J ends, which lost 4 bases and 0 bases, there was a span of 11 bases. DNA for the CDR3: TGCGCCAGCAGCCCACCCCAGCGCTCCTACGAGCAGTACTTC. Translation gives CASSPPQRSYEQYF.

This clonotype was counted ten times or more. The CDR3 here is CASSQGTVTQYF. The CDR3, as DNA: TGTGCCAGCAGCCAAGGGACTGTCACGCAGTATTTT. The chain combines TRBV3-1 with TRBJ2-3; maybe TRBD2 (5 bases). CDR1 is LGHDT and CDR2 is YNNKEL in the germline V gene (reference sequence). The CDR3 spans 12 residues. The V and J ends lost 1 base and 9 bases respectively, with 8 bases between them.

The rearrangement joins TRBV7-2 to TRBJ1-1; possibly TRBD1 for D (6 bases). CDR3 size: 13 residues. The V and J ends lost 1 base and 11 bases respectively, with 14 bases between them. Germline values: CDR1 SGHTA, CDR2 FQGNSA. The CDR3 nucleotides are TGTGCCAGCAGCTTAGGGGAACAGGGTCGGGCTTTCTTT. Encoded protein: CASSLGEQGRAFF. Variable domain in full (rest from reference TRBV7-2 and TRBJ1-1): GAGVSQSPSNKVTEKGKDVELRCDPISGHTALYWYRQSLGQGLEFLIYFQGNSAPDKSGLPSDRFSAERTGGSVSTLTIQRTQQEDSAVYLCASSLGEQGRAFFGQGTRLTVV.

There are many counts of this clonotype. The CDR3 sequence is CASTQGQVNTGELFF. The CDR3 nucleotides are TGTGCCAGCACCCAGGGGCAGGTGAACACCGGGGAGCTGTTTTTT. The V call is TRBV6-2 or TRBV6-3, the J call TRBJ2-2, with a possible D match to TRBD1 (6 bases). This CDR3 is 15 amino acids long. The germline CDR1 and CDR2 sequences are MNHEY and SVGEGT. Deletions cut 7 bases from V and 1 base from J, with 13 bases between.

In this sample, this clonotype turned up many times. The chain uses TRBV5-1 and TRBJ2-3; no clear D gene. Trimming cost V 3 bases and J 1 base, with 12 bases left between them. CDR1 is SGHRS, CDR2 YFSETQ, per germline. The CDR3 length is 15 residues. The CDR3 protein is CASSSRGRRTDTQYF. CDR3 coding DNA: TGCGCCAGCAGCTCTCGTGGCAGACGCACAGATACGCAGTATTTT.

Many counts were recorded for this clonotype. Relative to the germline gene, one junction end is altered; a read error may explain this. The chain uses TRBV6-2 or TRBV6-3 and TRBJ2-5; D ambiguous. Germline assignment: CDR1 MNHEY and CDR2 SVGEGT. This CDR3 spans 12 amino acids. The CDR3 sequence: CASGLRSQTLDF. CDR3 DNA: TGTGCCAGCGGATTACGATCCCAGACATTAGACTTC.

This clonotype was seen repeatedly, ten times or more. Here the CDR3 DNA reads TGCAGTGCCCACCTGGAGGGGGGCAAAACCTACGAGCAGTACTTC. Translated: CSAHLEGGKTYEQYF. V is TRBV20-1 and J is TRBJ2-7; D could derive from TRBD1 or TRBD2 (6 bases each). CDR1 is DFQATT and CDR2 is SNEGSKA in the germline V gene (reference sequence). CDR3 length equals 15 residues. The V gene lost 6 bases and the J gene lost 2 bases, with 20 bases spanning the gap.

Ten or more counts support this clonotype. The chain is built from TRBV7-9 and TRBJ2-2, with TRBD2 as a possible D gene (6 bases). Germline V lookup: CDR1 SEHNR, CDR2 FQNEAQ (reference sequence). This CDR3 comprises 14 residues. V dropped 7 bases and J dropped 9 bases, with 18 bases sitting between them. CDR3: CASTAGREIRELFF. The CDR3 nucleotides are TGTGCCAGCACTGCCGGTCGGGAGATCCGGGAGCTGTTTTTT.

This clonotype was recorded many times. This chain joins TRBV5-1 and TRBJ1-1; D not resolved. Trimming shortened V by 4 bases and J by 8 bases, and 15 bases separated the two germline ends. Germline V CDR1 and CDR2: SGHRS, YFSETQ. The CDR3 contains 13 residues. CDR3 sequence: CASSLYGRPEAFF. In DNA form, the CDR3 reads TGCGCCAGCAGCCTTTACGGAAGACCCGAAGCTTTCTTT.

In this sample, this clonotype turned up many times. The J gene is TRBJ1-2, the V gene TRBV13; TRBD1 agrees at 7 bases. The length of the CDR3 is 13 residues. V shed 3 bases, J shed 8 bases, and the junction held 6 bases outside the gene matches. Germline V CDR1 and CDR2: PRHDT, FYEKMQ (reference sequence). The CDR3 DNA is TGTGCCAGCAGCTTGACAGGGCCGGGGGGCTACACCTTC. Amino acid sequence: CASSLTGPGGYTF.

This clonotype came up many times. This chain connects TRBV6-5 to TRBJ2-7; D not resolved. CDR3 size: 15 residues. With 0 bases removed from V and 0 bases from J, the gap between germline ends came to 9 bases. In germline, CDR1 is MNHEY, CDR2 SVGAGI. The CDR3 sequence: CASSYSRGFSYEQYF. DNA of the CDR3: TGTGCCAGCAGTTACTCGAGAGGTTTCTCCTACGAGCAGTACTTC.

This clonotype was counted at least ten times. V and J are TRBV10-3 and TRBJ1-6, with D tentatively TRBD1 (5 bases). The CDR3 runs to 15 residues. The V gene's germline CDR1 is ENHRY and CDR2 SYGVKD. V gave up 6 bases and J gave up 6 bases, with 15 bases separating them. CDR3 coding DNA: TGTGCCATCAGAGGTGGAGAGGACATTAATTCACCCCTCCACTTT. Translation gives CAIRGGEDINSPLHF.

This clonotype was seen ten or more times. The V call is TRBV20-1, the J call TRBJ2-7; D is unclear. V was cut by 5 bases and J by 8 bases, with 19 bases left in between. The CDR3 is 13 amino acids. Germline CDR1 is DFQATT and CDR2 is SNEGSKA (reference sequence). DNA for the CDR3: TGCAGTGCTCCGGTCGCCCAAGGTCTCAAGCAGTACTTC. This codes for CSAPVAQGLKQYF.

V gene TRBV5-1 combines with J gene TRBJ1-6; the D is unclear. Germline V gene lookup returns CDR1 SGHRS and CDR2 YFSETQ. V was clipped by 0 bases and J by 10 bases, with 11 bases between them. CDR3 size: 14 residues. In nucleotides, the CDR3 is TGCGCCAGCAGCTTGGCACCCGTCGGGTCACCCCTCCACTTT. Its translation is CASSLAPVGSPLHF.

This clonotype came up many times. The chain has TRBV12-3 or TRBV12-4 and TRBJ2-1; perhaps D is TRBD1 or TRBD2 (5 bases each). V dropped 5 bases and J dropped 15 bases, with 17 bases sitting between them. The CDR3 length is 12 residues. This CDR3 reads CASSLSGAGPFF. The CDR3, as DNA: TGTGCCAGCAGTCTCTCCGGGGCCGGCCCGTTCTTC.

At least ten counts were recorded for this clonotype. The rearrangement links TRBV2 to TRBJ2-1; 12 bases match TRBD2. The CDR3 runs 15 residues. Looked up from germline, CDR1 is SNHLY and CDR2 is FYNNEI. The ends lost 6 bases at V and 10 bases at J; junction bases unmatched: 10. The CDR3 sequence is CASSETSGSSHEQFF. CDR3 coding DNA: TGTGCCAGCAGCGAGACTAGCGGGAGCAGCCACGAGCAGTTCTTC.